These 2 T cell receptor beta chains were sequenced from one sample in a study of control samples from healthy donors and cancer patients (dated by TCRdb to about 2020). The library relied on the immunoSEQ multiplex PCR assay. Imported from immuneACCESS, the table was reduced by TCRdb to in-frame sequences with V and J called. These copies leave out some clones; in studies compared against another copy, an unresolved V gene accounts for under half, and the cause of the remainder is not known. For this sample there are 130,000 to 150,000 clones; approximately 93% appear just once. The biggest ten clones account for approximately 5.7% of the sample. The sample consisted of blood. The receptor source for this set is a man younger than 30 in good health.

This chain joins TRBV9 and TRBJ1-3; 10 nucleotides match TRBD1. V lost 3 bases, J lost 2 bases, and 2 bases stayed unmatched. The germline V gene encodes CDR1 SGDLS and CDR2 YYNGEE. The CDR3 runs 15 residues. The CDR3 loop is CASSGQGATGNTIYF. CDR3 nucleotide sequence: TGTGCCAGCAGCGGACAGGGGGCGACTGGAAACACCATATATTTT.

This chain connects TRBV5-8 to TRBJ1-5; D gene uncertain. This CDR3 is built from 15 residues. Germline CDR1 SGHTS, CDR2 YDEGEE. V was shortened by 1 base and J by 3 bases, with 11 bases between the two germline ends. This CDR3 is CASSLLGTSNQPQHF. The CDR3 DNA follows: TGTGCCAGCAGCTTGCTCGGAACTTCCAATCAGCCCCAGCATTTT. Drawing the rest from reference TRBV5-8 and TRBJ1-5, the complete variable domain is EAGVTQSPTHLIKTRGQQATLRCSPISGHTSVYWYQQALGLGLQFLLWYDEGEERNRGNFPPRFSGRQFPNYSSELNVNALELEDSALYLCASSLLGTSNQPQHFGDGTRLSIL.